The rows below give T cell receptor beta chains drawn from one sample of a study of response to subunit inactivated influenza vaccine. TCRdb independently ran MiXCR on the RT-PCR reads; one entry per CDR3 protein. The sample has hundreds of thousands of distinct CDR3 sequences, 25% seen once; the top ten hold over 1.5%. The sample consisted of CD4+ T cells sorted from PBMCs, taken roughly 5 days after vaccination. Source of these receptors: a man aged 50 to 60 who received an inactivated influenza vaccine. The CDR3 runs from the conserved cysteine through the conserved F or W. A D gene is named only where the DNA matches it firmly. Not every row has a clone size; where given, it reads once, few, many or a size class.

>NA|NA|TRBV6-2/TRBV6-3|TRBJ2-1
CASSYRAYEQFF
TGTGCCAGCAGTTATAGGGCTTATGAGCAGTTCTTC
>NA|NA|TRBV5-1|TRBJ2-5
CASSLSAGEVTQYF
TGCGCCAGCAGCTTGTCGGCAGGGGAGGTGACCCAGTACTTC
>NA|NA|TRBV18|TRBJ2-5
CASSPNSEETQYF
TGTGCCAGCTCACCGAATAGTGAGGAGACCCAGTACTTC
>TRBD1|NA|TRBV10-3|TRBJ2-1
CATGTGSYNEQFF
TGTGCCACCGGGACAGGATCCTACAATGAGCAGTTCTTC
>NA|few|TRBV6-5|TRBJ2-5
CASSYSSQGETQYF
TGTGCCAGCAGTTACTCGAGCCAGGGGGAGACCCAGTACTTC
>NA|few|TRBV10-3|TRBJ2-7
CAISPVEGNYEQYF
TGTGCCATCAGCCCAGTAGAGGGTAACTACGAGCAGTACTTC
>TRBD2|NA|TRBV7-6|TRBJ2-1
CVSSPRTSGLSSYNEQFF
TGTGTCAGCAGCCCCCGGACTAGCGGGCTAAGCTCCTACAATGAGCAGTTCTTC
>TRBD2|few|TRBV4-3|TRBJ2-2
CASSPLAAGELFF
TGCGCCAGCAGCCCACTAGCGGCCGGGGAGCTGTTTTTT
>TRBD1|many|TRBV4-2|TRBJ2-2
CASSTQGAGELFF
TGTGCCAGCAGCACCCAGGGGGCCGGGGAGCTGTTTTTT
>NA|NA|TRBV5-1|TRBJ2-7
CASRAVGTGEQYF
TGCGCCAGCAGAGCCGTAGGGACGGGCGAGCAGTACTTC
>TRBD2|NA|TRBV5-1|TRBJ2-3
CASSSSSGITNTQYF
TGCGCCAGCAGCTCCTCTAGCGGGATTACCAATACGCAGTATTTT
>TRBD2|many|TRBV5-1|TRBJ2-7
CASSFSSGGYEQYF
TGCGCCAGCAGCTTTTCTAGCGGGGGCTACGAGCAGTACTTC
>TRBD2|few|TRBV29-1|TRBJ2-5
CSVAVAGGQETQYF
TGCAGCGTTGCGGTAGCGGGGGGTCAGGAGACCCAGTACTTC
>NA|NA|TRBV3-1|TRBJ1-2
CASSPQGQPNYGYTF
TGTGCCAGCAGCCCTCAAGGACAGCCGAACTATGGCTACACCTTC
>NA|once|TRBV18|TRBJ1-4
CASSRAVNEKLFF
TGTGCCAGCTCACGTGCGGTTAATGAAAAACTGTTTTTT
>TRBD2|NA|TRBV20-1|TRBJ2-1
CSAKLAGGYNEQFF
TGCAGTGCAAAGCTAGCGGGGGGCTACAATGAGCAGTTCTTC
>NA|few|TRBV5-1|TRBJ2-5
CASSSMTGRETQYF
TGCGCCAGCAGCTCGATGACAGGACGGGAGACCCAGTACTTC
>NA|NA|TRBV28|TRBJ1-5
CASNSNQPQHF
TGTGCCAGCAATAGCAATCAGCCCCAGCATTTT
>TRBD1|few|TRBV7-2|TRBJ2-1
CASSNRQGIWVEQFF
TGTGCCAGCAGCAACAGACAGGGGATCTGGGTTGAGCAGTTCTTC
>TRBD1|NA|TRBV6-2/TRBV6-3|TRBJ2-5
CASRGTGSGETQYF
TGTGCCAGCAGAGGGACAGGGAGTGGAGAGACCCAGTACTTC
>NA|NA|TRBV11-2|TRBJ2-3
CASSSQVQGGDTQYF
TGTGCCAGCAGCTCGCAAGTCCAGGGTGGTGATACGCAGTATTTT
>NA|NA|TRBV10-3|TRBJ1-4
CAISDTVREKLFF
TGTGCCATCAGTGATACCGTTCGGGAAAAACTGTTTTTT
>TRBD2|NA|TRBV27|TRBJ2-1
CASSSSGGSRVGEQFF
TGTGCCAGCAGTTCTAGCGGGGGCTCCCGGGTGGGTGAGCAGTTCTTC
>TRBD2|NA|TRBV25-1|TRBJ2-7
CASSTGLAGRQYF
TGTGCCAGCAGTACGGGACTAGCGGGAAGGCAGTACTTC
>NA|few|TRBV10-3|TRBJ1-5
CAISERAHAGTQHF
TGTGCCATCAGTGAGAGGGCACATGCGGGCACCCAGCATTTT
>NA|few|TRBV18|TRBJ2-2
CASSPPGSGELFF
TGTGCCAGCTCACCACCGGGGTCCGGGGAGCTGTTTTTT
>NA|few|TRBV6-2/TRBV6-3|TRBJ1-5
CASGRGTGNQPQHF
TGTGCCAGCGGCCGGGGAACTGGCAATCAGCCCCAGCATTTT
>NA|NA|TRBV11-3|TRBJ2-1
CASSLDDRYNEQFF
TGTGCCAGCAGCTTAGACGACAGATACAATGAGCAGTTCTTC
>NA|few|TRBV6-5|TRBJ2-7
CASSYSTVPSYEQYF
TGTGCCAGCAGTTACTCGACAGTTCCTTCCTACGAGCAGTACTTC
>NA|NA|TRBV5-4|TRBJ2-6
CASHGGRSSGANVLTF
TGTGCCAGTCACGGAGGCAGAAGCTCTGGGGCCAACGTCCTGACTTTC
>NA|many|TRBV7-9|TRBJ1-1
CASSFEHLNTEAFF
TGTGCCAGCAGCTTTGAACACTTGAACACTGAAGCTTTCTTT
>NA|few|TRBV12-3/TRBV12-4|TRBJ1-1
CASRPGGGVAFF
TGTGCCAGCAGACCAGGTGGGGGGGTAGCTTTCTTT
>NA|NA|TRBV20-1|TRBJ1-2
CSTDVGGYTF
TGCAGTACCGATGTAGGTGGCTACACCTTC
>NA|once|TRBV7-3|TRBJ2-3
CASSHTTAGADTQYF
TGTGCCAGCAGCCACACGACCGCAGGGGCAGATACGCAGTATTTT
>NA|NA|TRBV29-1|TRBJ2-7
CSVGSARGSSYEQYF
TGCAGCGTTGGGTCCGCCCGGGGCAGCTCCTACGAGCAGTACTTC
>TRBD1|few|TRBV2|TRBJ2-7
CASSTGQGKVEQYF
TGTGCCAGCAGTACTGGACAGGGGAAGGTCGAGCAGTACTTC
>TRBD1|NA|TRBV20-1|TRBJ1-1
CSAGQGAYTEAFF
TGCAGTGCTGGACAGGGGGCGTACACTGAAGCTTTCTTT
>NA|NA|TRBV12-3/TRBV12-4|TRBJ2-2
CASSSGWTGELFF
TGTGCCAGCAGTTCCGGCTGGACCGGGGAGCTGTTTTTT
>NA|NA|TRBV9|TRBJ1-2
CASGGGVEGYTF
TGTGCCAGCGGGGGAGGAGTGGAAGGCTACACCTTC
>NA|NA|TRBV30|TRBJ1-5
CAWTPVSQGDQPQHF
TGTGCCTGGACTCCGGTCTCACAGGGAGATCAGCCCCAGCATTTT
>TRBD2|few|TRBV4-3|TRBJ2-1
CASSRELAGDPYNEQFF
TGCGCCAGCAGCCGCGAACTAGCGGGAGACCCCTACAATGAGCAGTTCTTC